The 21 T cell receptor beta chains presented below share a single source sample, sequenced in a study of CD8+CD57+ T cells in acquired aplastic anemia. According to the study, genomic DNA was the template for TCR beta VDJ and CDR3 profiling. TCRdb reanalysed the reads using MiXCR and keeps one entry per CDR3 protein. The sample lists roughly 80,000 distinct CDR3 sequences, around 44% occurring once. Sequencing was performed on sorted CD4+, CD8+, or CD8+CD57+ T cells (not recorded which) from PBMCs. The receptors were sampled from a human donor in good health, serving as a control.

V and J are TRBV29-1 and TRBJ2-7, with D perhaps TRBD1 (5 bases). CDR3 length equals 14 residues. V was shortened by 0 bases and J by 3 bases, with 12 bases between the two germline ends. Germline values: CDR1 SQVTM, CDR2 ANQGSEA. The DNA for the CDR3 is TGCAGCGTTGAAGAAGGGCAGGGTAGCTACGAGCAGTACTTC. It translates to CSVEEGQGSYEQYF.

The V and J genes are TRBV2 and TRBJ2-7; D may be TRBD2 (5 bases). Germline CDR1 SNHLY, CDR2 FYNNEI. V shed 4 bases and J shed 6 bases, with 16 bases lying between them. The CDR3 spans 14 residues. CDR3 sequence: CASSVARLAPEQYF. The CDR3 bases are TGTGCCAGCAGTGTAGCCCGTCTAGCTCCCGAGCAGTACTTC.

This sequence joins TRBV12-3 or TRBV12-4 and TRBJ2-1; a possible D gene is TRBD1 (6 bases). V was trimmed by 5 bases and J by 6 bases, leaving 14 bases between them. This CDR3 has 14 amino acids. Here the CDR3 DNA reads TGTGCCAGCAGTCCCCACGGGACACTCAATGAGCAGTTCTTC. Residues: CASSPHGTLNEQFF.

This clonotype was picked up many times. V and J are TRBV24-1 and TRBJ2-7; D call uncertain. CDR3 length equals 13 residues. Germline CDR1 KGHDR, CDR2 SFDVKD. The V gene lost 3 bases and the J gene lost 6 bases, with 11 bases spanning the gap. The CDR3 nucleotides read TGTGCCACCAGTGATCGCGATTCCAGCGAGCAGTACTTC. Translation gives CATSDRDSSEQYF.

For this clonotype: A read error is possible here, since a much larger clone lies one base away. The rearrangement joins TRBV12-3 or TRBV12-4 to TRBJ2-7; D assignment may be TRBD1 or TRBD2 (5 bases each). CDR3 length: 11 residues. Trimming stripped 5 bases from V and 7 bases from J, with 9 bases between. For the CDR3, the DNA is TGTGCCAGCAGTCCTTGGGGGGAGCAGTACTTC. Protein sequence: CASSPWGEQYF.

This chain joins TRBV4-1 and TRBJ1-2, with TRBD1 identical over 10 bases. The CDR3 totals 15 residues. Germline lookup yields CDR1 MGHRA and CDR2 YSYEKL. After removal of 6 bases from V and 11 bases from J, the junction contained 15 bases not matched to a gene. The CDR3 reads CASRPDRGLENLYTF. In nucleotides, the CDR3 is TGCGCCAGCAGACCCGACAGGGGGCTGGAAAATTTATACACCTTC.

The CDR3: CSATSLGGGYEQYF. The CDR3 DNA reads as TGCAGTGCCACCAGCCTGGGAGGTGGGTACGAGCAGTACTTC. This sequence joins TRBV20-1 and TRBJ2-7, with D possibly TRBD2 on 6 matching bases. With 6 bases removed from V and 4 bases from J, the gap between germline ends came to 19 bases. CDR3 length: 14 amino acids. Germline V gene sequence: CDR1 DFQATT, CDR2 SNEGSKA (reference sequence).

The chain uses TRBV11-1 and TRBJ2-7, with D unresolved. V gave up 2 bases and J gave up 3 bases, with 20 bases separating them. Germline CDR1 SGHAT, CDR2 FQDESV (reference sequence). This CDR3 region has 17 residues. The CDR3 sequence is CASSLLGRTSTYYEQYF. The CDR3 DNA reads TGTGCCAGCAGCTTACTCGGCAGAACCTCTACTTACTACGAGCAGTACTTC.

This clonotype was observed a few times. The chain joins TRBV5-8 to TRBJ1-1; 7 bases line up with TRBD1. CDR3 length equals 13 residues. Germline CDR1 SGHTS, CDR2 YDEGEE. Trimming cost V 0 bases and J 11 bases; bases outside gene matches: 7. CDR3 nucleotide sequence: TGTGCCAGCAGCTTGGGTCAGGGGGGCTACGCTTTCTTT. Its protein product is CASSLGQGGYAFF.

The chain uses TRBV5-1 and TRBJ2-6; D is unclear. Germline values: CDR1 SGHRS, CDR2 YFSETQ. The V gene lost 3 bases and the J gene lost 0 bases, with 7 bases spanning the gap. CDR3 length: 15 amino acids. The CDR3, as DNA: TGCGCCAGCAGCTACACCGACTCTGGGGCCAACGTCCTGACTTTC. It encodes CASSYTDSGANVLTF.

This clonotype was observed many times. This rearrangement joins TRBV24-1 to TRBJ2-1; TRBD1 is a possible D gene (6 bases). The CDR3 sequence is 17 residues long. V was trimmed by 1 base and J by 2 bases, leaving 14 bases between them. Germline CDR1 and CDR2: KGHDR and SFDVKD. CDR3 nucleotides: TGTGCCACCAGTGATTTCAGAACAGGGAGCACCTACAATGAGCAGTTCTTC. Protein product: CATSDFRTGSTYNEQFF.

This clonotype appeared many times. J is TRBJ1-1 and V is TRBV7-9; D is unresolved. V shed 1 base and J shed 5 bases, with 14 bases lying between them. The CDR3 extends over 15 amino acids. Germline CDR1 and CDR2: SEHNR and FQNEAQ (reference sequence). CDR3 amino acids: CASSLVSLQDTEAFF. The CDR3 bases are TGTGCCAGCAGCTTAGTGAGTCTCCAGGATACTGAAGCTTTCTTT.

This clonotype was picked up many times. V usage is TRBV12-3 or TRBV12-4 and J usage is TRBJ2-1; D is uncertain. The V end lost 3 bases, the J end lost 3 bases, and 6 bases lay between the germline ends. The CDR3 runs 13 residues. The DNA of the CDR3 is TGTGCCAGCAGTTTTTCTGACTACAATGAGCAGTTCTTC. It yields the protein CASSFSDYNEQFF.

The V gene is TRBV24-1, the J gene TRBJ1-2; maybe TRBD1 (5 bases). V lost 3 bases, J lost 5 bases, and 12 bases lay in between. The CDR3 loop spans 14 amino acids. Germline-derived CDR1 and CDR2 are KGHDR and SFDVKD. The CDR3 sequence: CATSDTRVAYGYTF. In DNA, the CDR3 is TGTGCCACCAGTGATACCAGGGTGGCGTATGGCTACACCTTC.

This clonotype has at least ten counts. The chain employs TRBV12-3 or TRBV12-4 and TRBJ1-1; 9 bases map to TRBD1. The CDR3 consists of 15 residues. Germline trimming cut 4 bases from V and 3 bases from J; bases unmatched to any gene: 6. CDR3: CASSYRTGVHTEAFF. CDR3 DNA: TGTGCCAGCAGTTACAGGACAGGGGTACACACTGAAGCTTTCTTT.

This clonotype was observed a handful of times. V is TRBV7-9 and J is TRBJ2-7; D ambiguous. V lost 2 bases and J 3 bases, leaving 8 bases between the germline ends. Per germline, CDR1 SEHNR and CDR2 FQNEAQ (reference sequence). This CDR3 contains 13 residues. CDR3 amino acids: CASSLSGSYEQYF. DNA for the CDR3: TGTGCCAGCAGCTTATCCGGCAGCTACGAGCAGTACTTC.

The chain uses TRBV10-3 and TRBJ2-5; TRBD2 agrees at 10 bases. The CDR3 length is 15 residues. With V trimmed by 6 bases and J by 4 bases, 8 bases remained unmatched. Germline V lookup: CDR1 ENHRY, CDR2 SYGVKD. The CDR3 loop is CAIRRGLAEGETQYF. The CDR3 DNA follows: TGTGCCATCAGGAGAGGACTAGCGGAAGGAGAGACCCAGTACTTC.

The sample holds many counts of this clonotype. This rearrangement joins TRBV10-3 to TRBJ2-1; D may be TRBD1 (5 bases). Germline V CDR1 and CDR2: ENHRY, SYGVKD. V was cut by 4 bases and J by 8 bases, with 9 bases left in between. The CDR3 covers 12 residues. The CDR3 region has the DNA TGTGCCATCAGTGGGGAAGGGGATGAGCAGTTCTTC. Its translation: CAISGEGDEQFF.

Many counts were recorded for this clonotype. V gene TRBV7-8 combines with J gene TRBJ1-2, with D hard to call. The CDR3 contains 11 residues. The germline V gene has CDR1 SGHVS and CDR2 FQNEAQ. Trimming took 7 bases from V and 8 from J, leaving 11 bases between them. CDR3 DNA sequence: TGTGCCAGCACCCTCTTGGTGGGCTACACCTTC. Amino acids: CASTLLVGYTF.

With regard to this clonotype: This is likely a read error, given that the CDR3 carries no conserved phenylalanine or tryptophan at its end. The chain is built from TRBV7-6 and TRBJ1-5; possible D gene TRBD1, 5 bases. CDR3 length equals 16 residues. Germline CDR1 SGHVS, CDR2 FNYEAQ. Trimming pared 1 base from V and 1 base from J, leaving 11 bases between. The CDR3 DNA reads as TGTGCCAGCAGCTTAGGACAGTTAGGAAGCAATCAGCCCCAGCATTCT. It codes for CASSLGQLGSNQPQHS.

The V call is TRBV12-3 or TRBV12-4, the J call TRBJ1-1; D unclear. The CDR3 runs to 13 residues. The ends were cut back, 3 bases at V and 4 bases at J, with 9 bases in the middle. CDR3 nucleotide sequence: TGTGCCAGCAGTTTGTTAGGAAGCACTGAAGCTTTCTTT. It yields the protein CASSLLGSTEAFF.